This T cell receptor (beta chain) derives from a study of shared T cell receptors in the human thymus. The CDR3 is 12 amino acids. The V end lost 4 bases, the J end lost 9 bases, and 12 bases lay between the germline ends. Germline-derived CDR1 and CDR2 are LGHNT and FRNRAP. Libraries were prepared by immunoSEQ multiplex PCR; TCRdb keeps only in-frame clonotypes and omits some of them. The profile shows approximately 730,000 clones, roughly 85% of them singletons. This clone was observed a single time. The same sample was also studied in work on human thymus T cells. Per that study: The donor group consisted of healthy Finnish infants who were having corrective surgery for congenital heart defects. Resected material from corrective heart surgery provided the thymus tissue analysed. It looked as if thymic and blood repertoires used V and J genes in a biased way. Thymic repertoires from unrelated individuals overlapped highly, related research reported.

The sequence came from a girl in the first two years of life with a congenital heart defect. The chain uses TRBV12-5 and TRBJ1-1; tentative D call: TRBD1 (6 bases). The sample was thymocytes. The CDR3 protein is CASGSGQRQAFF. The DNA for the CDR3 is TGTGCTAGTGGTTCCGGACAGAGACAAGCTTTCTTT.